These 20 T cell receptor beta chains were all obtained from the same sample, sequenced in a study of cytomegalovirus exposure and HLA in healthy donors. 13 Jbeta primers and 60 Vbeta primers were used for the PCR. Assay: immunoSEQ multiplex PCR; the TCRdb copy retains only in-frame clones and omits some. The sample has 60,000 to 75,000 clones. Sequenced material: PBMCs. Source of these receptors: a woman aged 25 to 39 in good health and CMV-seronegative.

The gene calls are TRBV11-2 and TRBJ1-2, with a tentative D call TRBD1 (5 bases). CDR3 length equals 11 residues. Trimming removed 3 bases from V and 7 bases from J, with 6 bases in between. Germline CDR1 and CDR2: SGHAT and FQNNGV. As DNA, the CDR3 is TGTGCCAGCAGCTTTAGGGGTGGCTACACCTTC. Protein product: CASSFRGGYTF.

The rearrangement uses TRBV7-8 and TRBJ1-4; D gene ambiguous. V dropped 6 bases and J dropped 1 base, with 15 bases sitting between them. The germline V gene has CDR1 SGHVS and CDR2 FQNEAQ. This CDR3 is built from 16 residues. The CDR3 spells CASRFESGLTNEKLFF. The CDR3 DNA reads as TGTGCCAGCAGGTTCGAGTCAGGATTAACTAATGAAAAACTGTTTTTT.

V and J are TRBV9 and TRBJ1-1; D not certain. Between the trimmed V and J ends, which lost 3 bases and 2 bases, there was a span of 8 bases. In germline, CDR1 is SGDLS, CDR2 YYNGEE. The CDR3 runs to 13 residues. The CDR3 sequence: CASSERGNTEAFF. The CDR3 DNA sequence: TGTGCCAGCAGCGAGAGAGGTAACACTGAAGCTTTCTTT.

The chain has TRBV6-5 and TRBJ1-2; D is possibly TRBD1 (5 bases). Trimming pared 5 bases from V and 6 bases from J, leaving 10 bases between. The CDR3 sequence is 12 residues long. Germline V gives CDR1 MNHEY, CDR2 SVGAGI. The DNA of the CDR3 is TGTGCCAGCAGTCTTGACAGTGATGGCTACACCTTC. Its translation is CASSLDSDGYTF.

This sequence joins TRBV4-1 and TRBJ2-2; 9 positions agree with TRBD1. The CDR3 consists of 18 residues. The J segment lost 0 bases and the V segment lost 3 bases, leaving 8 bases of the junction unmatched. From germline, CDR1 is MGHRA and CDR2 YSYEKL. In DNA, the CDR3 is TGCGCCAGCAGCCATCAGACAGGGGGTCTGACGAACACCGGGGAGCTGTTTTTT. This sequence encodes CASSHQTGGLTNTGELFF.

The rearrangement links TRBV30 to TRBJ2-2, with D maybe TRBD1 (5 bases). The CDR3 is made up of 14 amino acids. Germline CDR1 GTSNPN, CDR2 SVGIG (reference sequence). V was clipped by 0 bases and J by 5 bases, with 10 bases between them. CDR3 region: CAWSVGHLTGELFF. The CDR3 region has the DNA TGTGCCTGGAGTGTAGGACACCTAACCGGGGAGCTGTTTTTT.

This chain connects TRBV6-1 to TRBJ1-2; D might be TRBD1 (6 bases). V lost 5 bases to trimming and J lost 4 bases, with 11 bases between them. The germline gives CDR1 MNHNS, CDR2 SASEGT. This CDR3 region has 13 residues. CDR3 sequence reads: CASSWGGAYGYTF. The DNA for the CDR3 is TGTGCCAGCAGTTGGGGGGGCGCCTATGGCTACACCTTC.

With respect to this clone: At one end, the junction sequence differs from germline, possibly due to a read error. The V and J genes are TRBV30 and TRBJ1-5; TRBD1 is a possible D gene (6 bases). Per the germline V gene, CDR1 is GTSNPN and CDR2 is SVGIG (reference sequence). This CDR3 is 15 amino acids long. CDR3 DNA sequence: TGTGCCTGGACCGTCGGACAGACTAGCAATCAGCACCAGCATTTT. Amino acids: CAWTVGQTSNQHQHF. Filled out from reference TRBV30 and TRBJ1-5, the complete variable domain reads SQTIHQWPATLVQPVGSPLSLECTVEGTSNPNLYWYRQAAGRGLQLLFYSVGIGQISSEVPQNLSASRPQDRQFILSSKKLLLSDSGFYLCAWTVGQTSNQHQHFGDGTRLSIL.

This chain joins TRBV15 and TRBJ1-2; D not certain. CDR1 and CDR2 from the germline V gene are LNHNV and YYDKDF (reference sequence). This CDR3 has 13 amino acids. V lost 0 bases, J lost 8 bases, and 10 bases lay in between. The CDR3 nucleotides read TGTGCCACCAGCAGAGAGAAGAGGAAAGGCTACACCTTC. It specifies CATSREKRKGYTF.

The chain has TRBV4-3 and TRBJ1-2; TRBD1 aligns across 11 bases. This CDR3 comprises 15 residues. CDR1 is LGHNA and CDR2 is YSLEER in the germline V gene. Losses at the gene ends were 4 bases for V and 7 bases for J; bases not matched to a gene: 8. The DNA of the CDR3 is TGCGCCAGCAGCCGCGGGACAGGGGGATATGGTGGCTACACCTTC. Protein sequence: CASSRGTGGYGGYTF.

The gene calls are TRBV29-1 and TRBJ2-2; 8 nucleotides match TRBD1. The CDR3 runs 15 residues. V lost 6 bases, J lost 3 bases, and 9 bases stayed unmatched. Germline V gene lookup returns CDR1 SQVTM and CDR2 ANQGSEA. CDR3 bases: TGCAGCGTGAGACAGGGGCCATCTTACACCGGGGAGCTGTTTTTT. This encodes CSVRQGPSYTGELFF.

The rearrangement joins TRBV9 to TRBJ2-7; 8 nucleotides match TRBD2. The germline V gene has CDR1 SGDLS and CDR2 YYNGEE. This CDR3 spans 16 amino acids. Trimming at V came to 0 bases and at J to 3 bases, leaving 8 bases not matched to a gene. The CDR3 is CASSVGSSGSGYEQYF. CDR3 in DNA: TGTGCCAGCAGCGTAGGCTCCAGCGGGAGCGGCTACGAGCAGTACTTC. The variable domain in full, completed from reference TRBV9 and TRBJ2-7, reads DSGVTQTPKHLITATGQRVTLRCSPRSGDLSVYWYQQSLDQGLQFLIQYYNGEERAKGNILERFSAQQFPDLHSELNLSSLELGDSALYFCASSVGSSGSGYEQYFGPGTRLTVT.

The J gene is TRBJ2-2, the V gene TRBV9, with 7 bases aligning to TRBD2. The V and J ends lost 4 bases and 4 bases, in that order; junction bases with no gene match: 10. Germline loops: CDR1 SGDLS, CDR2 YYNGEE. The CDR3 length is 16 residues. Here the CDR3 DNA reads TGTGCCAGCAGCCCCGCGCGGGGGTGGGGCACCGGGGAGCTGTTTTTT. This translates into CASSPARGWGTGELFF. Looking up the rest from reference TRBV9 and TRBJ2-2 gives the full variable domain: DSGVTQTPKHLITATGQRVTLRCSPRSGDLSVYWYQQSLDQGLQFLIQYYNGEERAKGNILERFSAQQFPDLHSELNLSSLELGDSALYFCASSPARGWGTGELFFGEGSRLTVL.

The chain couples TRBV5-1 to TRBJ2-7; 11 bases map to TRBD2. The CDR3 loop spans 15 amino acids. CDR1 is SGHRS, CDR2 YFSETQ, per germline. The J segment lost 7 bases and the V segment lost 0 bases, leaving 6 bases of the junction unmatched. The CDR3 sequence is CASSLGLAGGGEQYF. Here the CDR3 DNA reads TGCGCCAGCAGCTTGGGGCTAGCGGGAGGAGGAGAGCAGTACTTC.

This chain joins TRBV6-5 and TRBJ2-7; 7 bases line up with TRBD2. Per germline, CDR1 MNHEY and CDR2 SVGAGI. This CDR3 comprises 12 residues. After removal of 6 bases from V and 4 bases from J, the junction contained 3 bases not matched to a gene. The CDR3 DNA is TGTGCCAGCAGCGGGAGGAGTTACGAGCAGTACTTC. This gives the protein CASSGRSYEQYF.

This chain uses TRBV5-1 with TRBJ2-7; 7 nucleotides match TRBD1. The CDR3 covers 15 residues. CDR1 and CDR2 from the germline V gene are SGHRS and YFSETQ. V gave up 4 bases and J gave up 5 bases; unmatched junction bases: 12. Here the CDR3 reads CASSMTGSGLDEQYF. The CDR3, as DNA: TGCGCCAGCAGCATGACAGGGTCCGGTCTTGACGAGCAGTACTTC.

The genes are TRBV18 and TRBJ2-1; 9 bases are a match to TRBD1. The V segment lost 4 bases and the J segment 3 bases; nucleotides outside the gene matches: 1. Germline V gene sequence: CDR1 KGHSH, CDR2 LQKENI. This CDR3 contains 14 residues. The CDR3 region is CASSRDRDYNEQFF. CDR3 sequence (DNA): TGTGCCAGCTCACGGGACAGGGACTACAATGAGCAGTTCTTC.

The rearrangement joins TRBV30 to TRBJ2-5; weak D call: TRBD1 (5 bases). V lost 0 bases to trimming and J lost 4 bases, with 9 bases between them. Germline values: CDR1 GTSNPN, CDR2 SVGIG (reference sequence). The CDR3 loop spans 13 amino acids. In DNA form, the CDR3 reads TGTGCCTGGAGTGTCCAGGGAAGAGAGACCCAGTACTTC. This sequence encodes CAWSVQGRETQYF. The whole variable domain, remainder taken from reference TRBV30 and TRBJ2-5, is SQTIHQWPATLVQPVGSPLSLECTVEGTSNPNLYWYRQAAGRGLQLLFYSVGIGQISSEVPQNLSASRPQDRQFILSSKKLLLSDSGFYLCAWSVQGRETQYFGPGTRLLVL.

The rearrangement joins TRBV9 to TRBJ2-5, with TRBD1 identical over 7 bases. There are 15 residues in the CDR3. From germline, CDR1 is SGDLS and CDR2 YYNGEE. The ends lost 0 bases at V and 6 bases at J; junction bases unmatched: 8. CDR3 region: CASSVVGQGEQTQYF. CDR3 in DNA: TGTGCCAGCAGCGTAGTTGGGCAGGGGGAACAGACCCAGTACTTC.

The chain combines TRBV30 with TRBJ2-3; the match to TRBD1 covers 8 bases. The CDR3 loop spans 13 amino acids. After removal of 7 bases from V and 4 bases from J, the junction contained 7 bases not matched to a gene. Germline CDR1 GTSNPN, CDR2 SVGIG (reference sequence). Written as DNA, the CDR3 is TGTGCCTCCGACCAGGGGGCTTCAGATACGCAGTATTTT. Its translation: CASDQGASDTQYF.